A single sample is the source of the 8 T cell receptor beta chains below, sequenced in a study of OX40 agonist ivuxolimab in advanced cancers. TCRdb's table, derived via immunoSEQ multiplex PCR, lists solely in-frame clones and lacks some. The data show 35,000 to 40,000 clones, 85% seen once. The source was CD4+ or CD8+ T cells sorted from blood, collected in a trial of the OX40 agonist ivuxolimab. These receptors all come from an adult with an advanced solid tumor such as melanoma, head and neck, liver or kidney cancer.

J is TRBJ2-5 and V is TRBV6-5; 7 bases agree with TRBD2. The germline V gene encodes CDR1 MNHEY and CDR2 SVGAGI. Germline trimming cut 3 bases from V and 0 bases from J; bases unmatched to any gene: 1. The CDR3 sequence is 14 residues long. The CDR3 sequence: CASSYAGDQETQYF. In DNA, the CDR3 is TGTGCCAGCAGTTATGCGGGGGACCAAGAGACCCAGTACTTC.

The table lists this clone with a count of one. This chain links TRBV6-6 with TRBJ2-7, with 7 bases aligning to TRBD1. This CDR3 is 16 amino acids long. With 0 bases clipped from V and 0 bases from J, the junction kept 5 bases outside the gene matches. Germline V gene lookup returns CDR1 MNHNY and CDR2 SVGAGI (reference sequence). The CDR3 sequence: CASSYSPGTASYEQYF. The CDR3 coding sequence is TGTGCCAGCAGTTACTCGCCGGGGACAGCCTCCTACGAGCAGTACTTC.

The gene calls are TRBV18 and TRBJ1-4, with TRBD1 matching 8 bases. Unmatched junction bases numbered 5, after V lost 2 bases and J lost 3 bases. The CDR3 totals 16 residues. CDR1 KGHSH and CDR2 LQKENI come from the germline V gene. As DNA, the CDR3 is TGTGCCAGCTCACCAAAGACAGGGGTATCTAATGAAAAACTGTTTTTT. It encodes CASSPKTGVSNEKLFF.

The gene calls are TRBV21-1 and TRBJ2-1; TRBD2 was called by the table and not checked on the DNA. TRBV21-1 is an annotated pseudogene. The CDR3 consists of 16 residues. This chain's CDR3 is CASRPMRLAGGDEQFF. The CDR3 coding sequence is TGTGCCAGCAGGCCTATGCGGCTAGCGGGAGGAGATGAGCAGTTCTTC.

V gene TRBV7-8 combines with J gene TRBJ2-7, with D perhaps given as TRBD1 or TRBD2 (5 bases each). V lost 1 base and J lost 5, with 9 bases in between. This CDR3 comprises 13 residues. Germline values: CDR1 SGHVS, CDR2 FQNEAQ. The CDR3 DNA follows: TGTGCCAGCAGCTTAGGCAGGGACGACGAGCAGTACTTC. It encodes CASSLGRDDEQYF.

The V and J genes are TRBV11-2 and TRBJ2-1; tentative D call: TRBD2 (6 bases). V was clipped by 0 bases and J by 4 bases, with 7 bases between them. Germline V gene data show CDR1 as SGHAT and CDR2 as FQNNGV. This CDR3 contains 14 residues. CDR3 nucleotide sequence: TGTGCCAGCAGCTTAGAGGGGGGTTACAATGAGCAGTTCTTC. As protein: CASSLEGGYNEQFF.

V and J are TRBV29-1 and TRBJ1-3; D is unclear. The V end lost 4 bases, the J end lost 1 base, and 5 bases lay between the germline ends. CDR1 SQVTM and CDR2 ANQGSEA come from the germline V gene. CDR3 length: 12 residues. In nucleotides, the CDR3 is TGCAGCGTTGCGGTTTCTGGAAACACCATATATTTT. Residues: CSVAVSGNTIYF. Using reference TRBV29-1 and TRBJ1-3 for the parts outside the CDR3, the full variable domain is SAVISQKPSRDICQRGTSLTIQCQVDSQVTMMFWYRQQPGQSLTLIATANQGSEATYESGFVIDKFPISRPNLTFSTLTVSNMSPEDSSIYLCSVAVSGNTIYFGEGSWLTVV.

The rearrangement uses TRBV5-4 and TRBJ2-5; 12 nucleotides match TRBD1. V shed 4 bases and J 6 bases; nucleotides not matched to a gene: 7. Germline V gene lookup returns CDR1 SGHNT and CDR2 YYREEE (reference sequence). CDR3 length: 15 residues. Here the CDR3 DNA reads TGTGCCAGCAGCACGCCGGGACAGGGGGCGAAGACCCAGTACTTC. Protein: CASSTPGQGAKTQYF.